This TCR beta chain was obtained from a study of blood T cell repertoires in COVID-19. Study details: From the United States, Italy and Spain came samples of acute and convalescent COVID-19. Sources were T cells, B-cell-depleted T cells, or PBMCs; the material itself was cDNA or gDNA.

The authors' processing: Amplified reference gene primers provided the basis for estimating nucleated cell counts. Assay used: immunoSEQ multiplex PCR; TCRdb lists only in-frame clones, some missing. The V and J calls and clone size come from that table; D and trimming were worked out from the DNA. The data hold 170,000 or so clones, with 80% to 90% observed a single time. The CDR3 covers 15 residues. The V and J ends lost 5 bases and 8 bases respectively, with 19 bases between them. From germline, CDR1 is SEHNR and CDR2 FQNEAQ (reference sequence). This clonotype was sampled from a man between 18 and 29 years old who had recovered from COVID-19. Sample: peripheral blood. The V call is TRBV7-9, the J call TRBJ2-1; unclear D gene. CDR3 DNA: TGTGCCAGCAGCACCAACAGCAAACCCTTCCATGAGCAGTTCTTC. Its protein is CASSTNSKPFHEQFF. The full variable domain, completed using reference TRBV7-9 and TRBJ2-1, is DTGVSQNPRHKITKRGQNVTFRCDPISEHNRLYWYRQTLGQGPEFLTYFQNEAQLEKSRLLSDRFSAERPKGSFSTLEIQRTEQGDSAMYLCASSTNSKPFHEQFFGPGTRLTVL.